These 7 T cell receptor beta chains share one sample of origin, sequenced in a study of T cells after yellow fever vaccination. TCRdb reprocessed the 5' RACE reads via MiXCR and lists one record per CDR3 protein. Of under 300,000 distinct CDR3 sequences listed, 6% to 8% were seen once; the top ten hold 1% to 1.2%. The starting material was CD4+ T cells sorted from PBMCs, obtained on the day of the yellow fever booster vaccination. The receptors come from a man aged 30 to 39 who received the YFV17D yellow fever vaccine.

There are many counts of this clonotype. The J gene is TRBJ2-6, the V gene TRBV12-3 or TRBV12-4; no firm D call. This CDR3 contains 16 residues. V dropped 3 bases and J dropped 4 bases, with 13 bases sitting between them. CDR3 nucleotide sequence: TGTGCCAGCAGTTTTGGGCCCTCTAGAGGGGCCAACGTCCTGACTTTC. This codes for CASSFGPSRGANVLTF.

Written as DNA, the CDR3 is TGTGCCAGTAGTCCCAGGACAGAGCACGGGGAGCTGTTTTTT. Protein product: CASSPRTEHGELFF. The J gene is TRBJ2-2, the V gene TRBV19; TRBD1 might be the D (6 bases). The germline gives CDR1 LNHDA, CDR2 SQIVND (reference sequence). The V end lost 5 bases, the J end lost 7 bases, and 14 bases lay between the germline ends. The CDR3 has 14 residues.

The rearrangement joins TRBV7-2 to TRBJ2-7, with D perhaps being TRBD1 or TRBD2 (5 bases each). This CDR3 is 15 amino acids long. Deletions cut 6 bases from V and 0 bases from J, with 15 bases between. Germline V gene lookup returns CDR1 SGHTA and CDR2 FQGNSA. This CDR3 reads CASRQGRDDSYEQYF. The CDR3 DNA follows: TGTGCCAGCAGACAAGGACGGGACGACTCCTACGAGCAGTACTTC.

The gene calls are TRBV6-5 and TRBJ1-6; D remains unclear. This CDR3 region has 14 residues. Germline V gene lookup returns CDR1 MNHEY and CDR2 SVGAGI. V lost 0 bases and J 10 bases, leaving 10 bases between the germline ends. CDR3 coding DNA: TGTGCCAGCAGTTACTCGGTCCAGGAGTCACCCCTCCACTTT. Residues: CASSYSVQESPLHF.

This clonotype has only a few counts. This chain links TRBV6-1 with TRBJ2-7; 7 bases align to TRBD2. This CDR3 is built from 16 residues. Germline V gene lookup returns CDR1 MNHNS and CDR2 SASEGT. Germline trimming cut 6 bases from V and 4 bases from J; bases unmatched to any gene: 15. CDR3 DNA: TGTGCCAGCAGATCAGGGTCCGGGGACTACCCATACGAGCAGTACTTC. It codes for CASRSGSGDYPYEQYF.

There are many counts of this clonotype. The genes are TRBV3-1 and TRBJ2-1; D is possibly TRBD2 (6 bases). The CDR3 consists of 15 residues. Germline CDR1 reads LGHDT; CDR2 reads YNNKEL (reference sequence). The V end lost 4 bases, the J end lost 0 bases, and 10 bases lay between the germline ends. CDR3 nucleotide sequence: TGTGCCAGCAGCCGGGGACTTAGCTCCTACAATGAGCAGTTCTTC. Protein product: CASSRGLSSYNEQFF.

This chain uses TRBV11-1 with TRBJ2-4; tentative D call: TRBD2 (5 bases). V lost 3 bases, J lost 0 bases, and 9 bases lay in between. The CDR3 contains 15 residues. The germline V gene has CDR1 SGHAT and CDR2 FQDESV (reference sequence). The CDR3 nucleotides are TGTGCCAGCAGCTTTAATGGACTAGCCAAAAACATTCAGTACTTC. Translated: CASSFNGLAKNIQYF.